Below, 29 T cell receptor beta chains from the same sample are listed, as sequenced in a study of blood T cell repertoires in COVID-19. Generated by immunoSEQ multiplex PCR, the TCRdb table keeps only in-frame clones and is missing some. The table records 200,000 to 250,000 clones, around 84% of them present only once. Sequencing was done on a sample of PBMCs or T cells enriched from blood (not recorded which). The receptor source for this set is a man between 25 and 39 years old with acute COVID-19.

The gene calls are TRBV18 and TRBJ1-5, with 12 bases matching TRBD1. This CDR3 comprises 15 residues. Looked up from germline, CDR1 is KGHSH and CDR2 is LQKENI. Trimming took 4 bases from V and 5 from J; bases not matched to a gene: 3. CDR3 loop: CASSLGTGGDQPQHF. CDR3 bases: TGTGCCAGCTCACTTGGGACAGGGGGCGATCAGCCCCAGCATTTT.

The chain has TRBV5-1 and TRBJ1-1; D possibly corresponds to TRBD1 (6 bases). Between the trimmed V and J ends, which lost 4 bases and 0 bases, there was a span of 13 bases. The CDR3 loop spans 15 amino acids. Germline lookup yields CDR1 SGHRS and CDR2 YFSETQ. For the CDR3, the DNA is TGCGCCAGCAGCGCTCAGAGGGGGATGAACACTGAAGCTTTCTTT. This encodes CASSAQRGMNTEAFF.

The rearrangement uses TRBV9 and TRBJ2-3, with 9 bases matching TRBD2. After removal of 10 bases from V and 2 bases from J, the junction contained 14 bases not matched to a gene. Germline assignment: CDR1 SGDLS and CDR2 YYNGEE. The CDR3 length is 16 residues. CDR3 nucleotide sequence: TGTGCCTCCGCGACGGGCCTAGCGGGGATCACAGATACGCAGTATTTT. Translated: CASATGLAGITDTQYF.

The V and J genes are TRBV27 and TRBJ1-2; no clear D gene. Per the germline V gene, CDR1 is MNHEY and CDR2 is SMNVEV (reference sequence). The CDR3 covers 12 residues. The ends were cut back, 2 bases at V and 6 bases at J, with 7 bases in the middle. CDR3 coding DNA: TGTGCCAGCAGTTTAATTGGCCATGGCTACACCTTC. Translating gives CASSLIGHGYTF.

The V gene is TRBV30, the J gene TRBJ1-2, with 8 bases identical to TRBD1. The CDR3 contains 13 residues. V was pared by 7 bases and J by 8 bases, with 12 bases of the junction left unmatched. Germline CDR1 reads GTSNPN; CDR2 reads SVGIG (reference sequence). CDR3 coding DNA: TGTGCCTTAGTCCGGGCAGGGGGCTCGGGCTACACCTTC. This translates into CALVRAGGSGYTF. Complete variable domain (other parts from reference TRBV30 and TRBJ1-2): SQTIHQWPATLVQPVGSPLSLECTVEGTSNPNLYWYRQAAGRGLQLLFYSVGIGQISSEVPQNLSASRPQDRQFILSSKKLLLSDSGFYLCALVRAGGSGYTFGSGTRLTVV.

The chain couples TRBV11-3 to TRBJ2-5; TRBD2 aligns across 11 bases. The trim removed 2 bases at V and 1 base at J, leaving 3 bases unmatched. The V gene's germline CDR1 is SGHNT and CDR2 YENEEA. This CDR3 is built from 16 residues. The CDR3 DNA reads TGTGCCAGCAGCTTACGGCTAGCGGGGGGCCAAGAGACCCAGTACTTC. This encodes CASSLRLAGGQETQYF.

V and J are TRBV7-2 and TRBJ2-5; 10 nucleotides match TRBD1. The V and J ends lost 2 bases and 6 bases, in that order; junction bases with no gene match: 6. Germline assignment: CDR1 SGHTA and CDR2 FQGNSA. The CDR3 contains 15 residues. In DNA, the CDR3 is TGTGCCAGCAGCTTAAGCCCGGACAGGGGGAAGACCCAGTACTTC. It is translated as CASSLSPDRGKTQYF.

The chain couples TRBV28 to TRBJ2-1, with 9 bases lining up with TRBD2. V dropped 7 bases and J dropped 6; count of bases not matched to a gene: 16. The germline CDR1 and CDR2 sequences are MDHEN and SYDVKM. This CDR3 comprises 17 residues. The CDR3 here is CASIESAGLARFNEQFF. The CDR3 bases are TGTGCCAGCATCGAGTCAGCGGGACTAGCAAGATTCAATGAGCAGTTCTTC. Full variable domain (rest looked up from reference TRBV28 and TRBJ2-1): DVKVTQSSRYLVKRTGEKVFLECVQDMDHENMFWYRQDPGLGLRLIYFSYDVKMKEKGDIPEGYSVSREKKERFSLILESASTNQTSMYLCASIESAGLARFNEQFFGPGTRLTVL.

The CDR3 DNA is TGTGCCAGCAGTTTATCCGGGTTCCAGCCCCAGCATTTT. Translated, it gives CASSLSGFQPQHF. The chain is built from TRBV27 and TRBJ1-5; D unresolved. The germline V gene encodes CDR1 MNHEY and CDR2 SMNVEV (reference sequence). This CDR3 has 13 amino acids. With 0 bases removed from V and 7 bases from J, the gap between germline ends came to 7 bases.

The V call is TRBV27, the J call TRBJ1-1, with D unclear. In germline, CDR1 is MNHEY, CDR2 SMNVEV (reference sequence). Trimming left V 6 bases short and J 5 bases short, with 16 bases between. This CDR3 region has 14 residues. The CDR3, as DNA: TGTGCCAGCAGACACCGGGTCCCCGAGACTGAAGCTTTCTTT. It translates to CASRHRVPETEAFF.

The CDR3: CAIMGLSGLMGEQFF. The CDR3 bases are TGTGCCATCATGGGTCTCAGCGGTCTCATGGGTGAGCAGTTCTTC. The rearrangement links TRBV10-3 to TRBJ2-1; tentatively, D is TRBD2 (5 bases). V was cut by 7 bases and J by 9 bases, with 22 bases left in between. From germline, CDR1 is ENHRY and CDR2 SYGVKD. The CDR3 runs 15 residues.

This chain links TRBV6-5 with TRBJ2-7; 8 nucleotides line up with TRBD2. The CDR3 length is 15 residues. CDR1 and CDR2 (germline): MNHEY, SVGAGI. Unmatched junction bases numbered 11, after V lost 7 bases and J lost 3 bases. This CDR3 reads CASNYRSGGLYEQYF. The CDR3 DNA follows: TGTGCCAGCAACTACAGAAGCGGGGGACTCTACGAGCAGTACTTC.

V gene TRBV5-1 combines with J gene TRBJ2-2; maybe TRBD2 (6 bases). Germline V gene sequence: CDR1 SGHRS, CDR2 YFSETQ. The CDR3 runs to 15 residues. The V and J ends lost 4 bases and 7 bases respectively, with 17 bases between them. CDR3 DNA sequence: TGCGCCAGCAGCCGGGAGTGGGGTTTGGTCGGGGAGCTGTTTTTT. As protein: CASSREWGLVGELFF. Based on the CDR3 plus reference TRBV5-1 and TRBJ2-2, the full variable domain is KAGVTQTPRYLIKTRGQQVTLSCSPISGHRSVSWYQQTPGQGLQFLFEYFSETQRNKGNFPGRFSGRQFSNSRSEMNVSTLELGDSALYLCASSREWGLVGELFFGEGSRLTVL.

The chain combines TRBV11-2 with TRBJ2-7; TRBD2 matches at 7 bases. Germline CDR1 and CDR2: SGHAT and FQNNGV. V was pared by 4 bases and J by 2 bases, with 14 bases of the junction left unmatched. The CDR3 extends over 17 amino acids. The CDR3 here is CASSYTTGGQWPYEQYF. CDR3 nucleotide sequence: TGTGCCAGCAGCTATACGACGGGGGGTCAGTGGCCCTACGAGCAGTACTTC.

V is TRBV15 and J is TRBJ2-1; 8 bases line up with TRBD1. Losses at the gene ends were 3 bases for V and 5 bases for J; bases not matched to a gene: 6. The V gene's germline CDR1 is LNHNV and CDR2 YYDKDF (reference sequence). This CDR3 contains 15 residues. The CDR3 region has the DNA TGTGCCACCAGCAGGGACAGGGAACCAAACAATGAGCAGTTCTTC. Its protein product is CATSRDREPNNEQFF.

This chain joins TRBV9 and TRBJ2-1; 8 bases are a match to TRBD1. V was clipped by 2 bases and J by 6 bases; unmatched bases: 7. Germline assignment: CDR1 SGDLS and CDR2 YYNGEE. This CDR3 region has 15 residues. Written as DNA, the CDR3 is TGTGCCAGCAGCGTCGGGACAGGAGGTATCAATGAGCAGTTCTTC. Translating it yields CASSVGTGGINEQFF.

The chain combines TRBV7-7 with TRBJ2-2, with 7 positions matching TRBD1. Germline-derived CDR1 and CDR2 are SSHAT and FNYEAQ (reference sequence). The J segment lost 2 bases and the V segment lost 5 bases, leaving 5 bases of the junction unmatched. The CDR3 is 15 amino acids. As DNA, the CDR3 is TGTGCCAGCAGCCCGACAGGGCCAAACACCGGGGAGCTGTTTTTT. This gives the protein CASSPTGPNTGELFF.

In nucleotides, the CDR3 is TGTGCCATCAGTGAATTGGGCCAGGGGATAATTGGCTACACCTTC. The encoded protein is CAISELGQGIIGYTF. The rearrangement joins TRBV10-3 to TRBJ1-2, with a tentative D call TRBD1 (6 bases). The CDR3 has 15 amino acids. V lost 3 bases, J lost 7 bases, and 18 bases lay in between. Germline V CDR1 and CDR2: ENHRY, SYGVKD.

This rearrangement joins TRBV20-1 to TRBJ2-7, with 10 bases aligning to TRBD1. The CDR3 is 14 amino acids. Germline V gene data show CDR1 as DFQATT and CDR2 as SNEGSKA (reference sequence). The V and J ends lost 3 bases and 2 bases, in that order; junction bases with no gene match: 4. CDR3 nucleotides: TGCAGTGCTAGTATAGGACAGGGGGCCTACGAGCAGTACTTC. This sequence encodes CSASIGQGAYEQYF.

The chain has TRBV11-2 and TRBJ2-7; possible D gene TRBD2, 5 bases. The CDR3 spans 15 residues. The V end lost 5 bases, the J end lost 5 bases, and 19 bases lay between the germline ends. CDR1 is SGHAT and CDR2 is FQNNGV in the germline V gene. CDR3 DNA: TGTGCCAGCAGCCGCTCCGGGATACAAAGGAACGAGCAGTACTTC. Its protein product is CASSRSGIQRNEQYF.

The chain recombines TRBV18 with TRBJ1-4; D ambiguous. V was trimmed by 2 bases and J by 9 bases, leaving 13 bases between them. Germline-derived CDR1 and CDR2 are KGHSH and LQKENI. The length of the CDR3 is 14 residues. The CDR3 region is CASSPEAPAKKLFF. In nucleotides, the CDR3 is TGTGCCAGCTCACCAGAAGCGCCCGCGAAAAAACTGTTTTTT.

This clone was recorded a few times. The CDR3 protein is CASSWTGGVDQPQHF. CDR3 nucleotides: TGTGCCAGCAGTTGGACAGGGGGCGTAGATCAGCCCCAGCATTTT. The chain carries TRBV6-2 or TRBV6-3 and TRBJ1-5; 11 bases match TRBD1. Per the germline V gene, CDR1 is MNHEY and CDR2 is SVGEGT. V lost 4 bases, J lost 5 bases, and 4 bases stayed unmatched. The CDR3 length is 15 residues.

As DNA, the CDR3 is TGTGCCAGCAGCCGCGGACAGGGGAACGAGCAGTACTTC. Protein: CASSRGQGNEQYF. The rearrangement joins TRBV7-6 to TRBJ2-7; 9 positions agree with TRBD1. The CDR3 runs 13 residues. The V gene's germline CDR1 is SGHVS and CDR2 FNYEAQ. After removal of 5 bases from V and 5 bases from J, the junction contained 4 bases not matched to a gene.

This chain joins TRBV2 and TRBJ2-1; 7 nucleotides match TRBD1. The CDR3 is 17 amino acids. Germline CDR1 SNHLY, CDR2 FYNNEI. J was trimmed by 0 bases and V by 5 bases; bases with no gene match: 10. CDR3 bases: TGTGCCAGCAGTCTAACCGGGACAGCCAGCTCCTACAATGAGCAGTTCTTC. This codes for CASSLTGTASSYNEQFF. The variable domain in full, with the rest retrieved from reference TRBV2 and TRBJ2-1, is EPEVTQTPSHQVTQMGQEVILRCVPISNHLYFYWYRQILGQKVEFLVSFYNNEISEKSEIFDDQFSVERPDGSNFTLKIRSTKLEDSAMYFCASSLTGTASSYNEQFFGPGTRLTVL.

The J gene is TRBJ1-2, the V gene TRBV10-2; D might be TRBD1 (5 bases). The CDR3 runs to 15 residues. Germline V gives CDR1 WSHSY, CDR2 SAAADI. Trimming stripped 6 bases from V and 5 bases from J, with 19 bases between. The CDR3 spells CASSNGGGPLYGYTF. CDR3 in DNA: TGCGCCAGCAGCAACGGGGGAGGCCCCCTTTATGGCTACACCTTC.

The CDR3 sequence: CASSPSGNYEQYF. The CDR3 DNA reads TGTGCCAGCAGTCCGAGCGGTAACTACGAGCAGTACTTC. The chain employs TRBV11-1 and TRBJ2-7; possibly TRBD2 for D (5 bases). Germline assignment: CDR1 SGHAT and CDR2 FQDESV (reference sequence). V shed 6 bases and J shed 3 bases, with 12 bases lying between them. This CDR3 has 13 residues. The full variable domain, rest sourced from reference TRBV11-1 and TRBJ2-7, is EAEVAQSPRYKITEKSQAVAFWCDPISGHATLYWYRQILGQGPELLVQFQDESVVDDSQLPKDRFSAERLKGVDSTLKIQPAELGDSAMYLCASSPSGNYEQYFGPGTRLTVT.

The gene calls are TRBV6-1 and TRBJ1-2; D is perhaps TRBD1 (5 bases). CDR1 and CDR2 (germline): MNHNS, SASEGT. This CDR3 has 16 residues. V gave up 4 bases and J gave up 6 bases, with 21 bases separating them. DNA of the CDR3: TGTGCCAGCAGTGCCCGACAGAAGCTTGATTCAGATGGCTACACCTTC. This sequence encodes CASSARQKLDSDGYTF.

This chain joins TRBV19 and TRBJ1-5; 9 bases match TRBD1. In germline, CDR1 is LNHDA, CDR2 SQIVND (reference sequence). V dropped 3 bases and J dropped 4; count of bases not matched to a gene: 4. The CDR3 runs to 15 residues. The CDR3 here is CASSIGTGMNQPQHF. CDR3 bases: TGTGCCAGTAGTATTGGGACAGGGATGAATCAGCCCCAGCATTTT.

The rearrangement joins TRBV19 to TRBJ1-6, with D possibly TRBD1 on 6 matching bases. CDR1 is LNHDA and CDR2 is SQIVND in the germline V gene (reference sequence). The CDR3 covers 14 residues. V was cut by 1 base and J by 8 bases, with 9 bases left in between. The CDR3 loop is CASSIAGAHSPLHF. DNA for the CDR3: TGTGCCAGTAGTATAGCAGGGGCTCATTCACCCCTCCACTTT.